This is a list of T cell receptor beta chains from one sample in a study of shared clonotypes between healthy human individuals. The protocol was immunoSEQ multiplex PCR, while the TCRdb copy is restricted to in-frame clones and leaves out a portion. Of 660,000 or so clones listed, about 96% were seen once; the top ten hold around 0.1%. What was sequenced was naive CD8+ T cells sorted from blood. The receptors were sampled from a woman aged 25 to 45 in good health. The CDR3 runs from the conserved cysteine through the conserved F or W.

cdr3_length v_call cdr3_aa
14 TRBV27 CASSFGTSVYEQYF
15 TRBV14 CASSQDQAGTDTQYF
18 TRBV28 CASSLIGTGGGTNTEAFF
13 TRBV10-3 CAISDRQKETQYF
16 TRBV27 CASSLAGQGAIYGYTF
13 TRBV11-3 CASSSRQRNEQFF
13 TRBV28 CASSDWGGPEQFF
17 TRBV27 CASTSPTVGGGQHTQYF
15 TRBV2 CASSEGTESSYEQYF
13 TRBV28 CASSFRAGDTQYF
13 TRBV27 CASSLGSSEPQHF
14 TRBV28 CASSLLETSNEQFF
17 TRBV2 CASSEGRTSGRGNEQFF
11 TRBV29-1 CSVDTSHEQFF
13 TRBV19 CASSILGAGEQFF
10 TRBV29-1 CSGNYGEQFF
17 TRBV5-4 CASSSMDGTEGAYGYTF
14 TRBV15 CATSKWGGLETQYF
15 TRBV9 CASSQEAVTGGELFF
14 TRBV7-9 CASSLGTLTQPQHF
14 TRBV7-2 CASSLVVFGQPQHF
20 TRBV4-1 CASSQDPVPTISSQSYGYTF
15 TRBV5-6 CASRPQGSGANVLTF
15 TRBV27 CASSPGTSGSQTQYF
15 TRBV2 CASSQSSGNTGELFF
14 TRBV4-1 CASSQRPLPNEQFF
15 TRBV5-1 CASSVLQGPAGLYTF
14 TRBV5-5 CASSLWTGTYEQYF
16 TRBV4-1 CASSQDRGVSGYGYTF
14 TRBV6-5 CASSYSAPGYEQYF
14 TRBV6-5 CASSLDRVNYGYTF
15 TRBV29-1 CSVVGGTGKRETQYF
15 TRBV11-2 CASSLAGTYNYGYTF
13 TRBV29-1 CSVATGGPNEQFF
15 TRBV2 CASAESGGINYGYTF
14 TRBV30 CAWSEGQGAYEQYF
15 TRBV5-8 CASSPYAGGGHEQYF
16 TRBV30 CAWSGAGRSSYNEQFF
18 TRBV13 CASSLANRTGTLRYEQYF
15 TRBV28 CASSSLATTTGELFF
16 TRBV7-6 CASSFGTGGSNTEAFF
13 TRBV29-1 CSAVTPMNTEAFF
14 TRBV19 CASTIRDLNQPQHF
17 TRBV2 CASSEAGLAESSYEQYF
14 TRBV13 CASSPASGRGEQFF
15 TRBV4-1 CASSQGLPVSYEQYF
15 TRBV7-8 CASSRDQTLSYEQYF
11 TRBV4-1 CASSQDSPLHF
13 TRBV2 CASTGARTDTQYF
12 TRBV9 CASSVASNEQFF
13 TRBV29-1 CSADLPGPYGYTF
10 TRBV29-1 CSVDDTEAFF
16 TRBV9 CASSVVQRERVDTQYF
14 TRBV29-1 CSAEVREGTYEQYF
14 TRBV7-2 CASSLRRYTGELFF
14 TRBV30 CAWSVVSNTGELFF
17 TRBV27 CASSPSAGHTTHYEQYF